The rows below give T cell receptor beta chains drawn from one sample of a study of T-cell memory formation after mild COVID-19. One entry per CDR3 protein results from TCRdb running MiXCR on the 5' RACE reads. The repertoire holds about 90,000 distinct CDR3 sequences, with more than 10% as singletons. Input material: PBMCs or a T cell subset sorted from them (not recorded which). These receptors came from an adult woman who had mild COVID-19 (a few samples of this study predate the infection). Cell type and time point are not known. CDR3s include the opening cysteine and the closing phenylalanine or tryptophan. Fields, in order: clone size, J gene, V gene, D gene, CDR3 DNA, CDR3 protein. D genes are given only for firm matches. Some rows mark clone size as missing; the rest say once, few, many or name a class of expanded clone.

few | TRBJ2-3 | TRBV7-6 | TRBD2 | TGTGCCAGCAGCCTTGATGAGCAGGCGGGAGGGAGCACAGATACGCAGTATTTT | CASSLDEQAGGSTDTQYF
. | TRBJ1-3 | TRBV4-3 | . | TGCGCCAGCAGCCAAGATTTCGGCAGTTTCTCTGGAAACACCATATATTTT | CASSQDFGSFSGNTIYF
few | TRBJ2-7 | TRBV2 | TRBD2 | TGTGCCAGCAGTGAGGACGAGACTAGCGGAACCTACGAGCAGTACTTC | CASSEDETSGTYEQYF
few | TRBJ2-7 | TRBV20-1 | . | TGCAGTGCGAGGGACGGCCCCTACGAGCAGTACTTC | CSARDGPYEQYF
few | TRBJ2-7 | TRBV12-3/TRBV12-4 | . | TGTGCCAGCAGCCGGGGTCCGTTATACGAGCAGTACTTC | CASSRGPLYEQYF
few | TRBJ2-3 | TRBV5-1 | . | TGCGCCAGCAGCTTGAGGCCAGGGAAAGATACGCAGTATTTT | CASSLRPGKDTQYF
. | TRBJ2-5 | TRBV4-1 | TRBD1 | TGCGCCAGCAGCCAACGGGGACAGGGGGCGGGGGAGACCCAGTACTTC | CASSQRGQGAGETQYF
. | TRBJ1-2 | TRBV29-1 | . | TGCAGCGTTGGTCGCGACGGCTACACCTTC | CSVGRDGYTF
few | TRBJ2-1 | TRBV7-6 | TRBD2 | TGTGCCAGCAGCTTATGTTGCGGGAGGGCCGTCACTGAGCAGTTCTTC | CASSLCCGRAVTEQFF
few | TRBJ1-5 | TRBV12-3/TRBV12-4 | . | TGTGCCAGCAGTTTTTTTTTACAGGGAGGAAGCAATCAGCCCCAGCATTTT | CASSFFLQGGSNQPQHF
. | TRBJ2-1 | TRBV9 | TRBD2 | TGTGCCAGCAGCGTAGGGCTAGCGGGGGGCAATGAGCAGTTCTTC | CASSVGLAGGNEQFF
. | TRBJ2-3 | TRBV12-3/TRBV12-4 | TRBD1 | TGTGCCAGCAGTTTATTCGGACAGGGAGCAGATACGCAGTATTTT | CASSLFGQGADTQYF
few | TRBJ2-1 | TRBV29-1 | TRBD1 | TGCAGCGTTGAATCAACAGGGGGCTCAAACAATGAGCAGTTCTTC | CSVESTGGSNNEQFF
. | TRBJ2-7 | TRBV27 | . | TGTGCCAGCAGGCCCCGGGCGAACTACGAGCAGTACTTC | CASRPRANYEQYF
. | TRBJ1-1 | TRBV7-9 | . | TGTGCCAGCAGCTTATGGGGGAATGAAGCTTTCTTT | CASSLWGNEAFF
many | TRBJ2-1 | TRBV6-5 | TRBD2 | TGTGCCACCCGGGTTGGCGGGGGTACCTACAATGAGCAGTTCTTC | CATRVGGGTYNEQFF
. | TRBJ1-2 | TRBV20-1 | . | TGCAGTGCTGTCGGCGGTGGATGGGATGGACCCCTCTATGGCTACACCTTC | CSAVGGGWDGPLYGYTF
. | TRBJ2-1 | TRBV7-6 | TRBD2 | TGTGCCAGCAGCTTACTAGCGGGGAACAATGAGCAGTTCTTC | CASSLLAGNNEQFF
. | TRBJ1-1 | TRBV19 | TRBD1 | TGTGCCAGTTTCTACTGGCCCCAGGGGGGTATGAACACTGAAGCTTTCTTT | CASFYWPQGGMNTEAFF
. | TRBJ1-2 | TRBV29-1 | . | TGCAGCGTTGAGGGGGACTATGGCTACACCTTC | CSVEGDYGYTF
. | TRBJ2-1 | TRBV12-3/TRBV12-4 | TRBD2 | TGTGCCAGCAGTGGTAGCGGGAGGGGGTACTCCTACAATGAGCAGTTCTTC | CASSGSGRGYSYNEQFF
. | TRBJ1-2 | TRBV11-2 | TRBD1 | TGTGCCAGCAGCCCGGGGACAGGCCATGGCTACACCTTC | CASSPGTGHGYTF
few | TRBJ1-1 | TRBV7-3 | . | TGTGCCAGCAGCTTGGGAGGGGAAGGGGCTGAAGCTTTCTTT | CASSLGGEGAEAFF
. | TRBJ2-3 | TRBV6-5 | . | TGTGCCAGCAAAGGGGCTATCAGCACAGATACGCAGTATTTT | CASKGAISTDTQYF
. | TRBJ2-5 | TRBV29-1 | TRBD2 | TGCAGCGTAGCGGGATTTAAGAATGTTTTTCGAGAGACCCAGTACTTC | CSVAGFKNVFRETQYF
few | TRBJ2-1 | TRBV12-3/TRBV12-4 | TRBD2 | TGTGCCAGCACAGTTGTGGCGGGAGGGTACAATGAGCAGTTCTTC | CASTVVAGGYNEQFF
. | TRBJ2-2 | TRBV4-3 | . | TGCGCCAGCAGCCAAGAACGGAGGCGGGTGGAGCTGTTTTTT | CASSQERRRVELFF
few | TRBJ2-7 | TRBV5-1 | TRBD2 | TGCGCCAGCAGCTTGGCGACTAGCGGGGGCTACGAGCAGTACTTC | CASSLATSGGYEQYF
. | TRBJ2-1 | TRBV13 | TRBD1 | TGTGCCAGCAGCGACCGGGACAGGCCTTACAATGAGCAGTTCTTC | CASSDRDRPYNEQFF